This is a list of T cell receptor beta chains from one sample in a study of T-cell memory formation after mild COVID-19. TCRdb reanalysed the 5' RACE reads using MiXCR and keeps one entry per CDR3 protein. This sample has roughly 500,000 distinct CDR3 sequences; 20% occur once, and the top ten carry around 13%. Source material: PBMCs or a T cell subset sorted from them (not recorded which). The receptor source for this set is an adult woman who had mild COVID-19 (a few samples of this study predate the infection). Cell type and time point are not known. The CDR3 runs from the conserved cysteine through the conserved F or W. Clone size is stated in some rows and not others, as once, few, many or a class when expanded.

v_call clone_size cdr3_aa
TRBV7-9 - CASSYGQGEANSPLHF
TRBV27 few CASRSIVSSASYNSPLHF
TRBV21-1 few CASSKEIVRGRDTTFHNYGYTF
TRBV9 few CASSVSGSEQETQYF
TRBV27 few CASSSGQPGTEAFF
TRBV5-1 - CASQTDSGNTIYF
TRBV20-1 - CSAITGRGYTF
TRBV14 few CASSQDRLAGERSKTETQYF
TRBV29-1 - CSVVRGRGNTEAFF
TRBV12-3/TRBV12-4 - CASSSLTGRYGYTF
TRBV5-1 - CASRMTAVDGYTF
TRBV12-3/TRBV12-4 few CASSPPGRLSSYEQYF
TRBV29-1 few CSVPTSSYEQYF
TRBV12-3/TRBV12-4 few CASSPDLRGYTF
TRBV5-6 - CASSSRPTNEKLFF
TRBV19 - CASRLAGARGDTQYF
TRBV6-6 few CASKHWGTNEKLFF
TRBV20-1 many CSVRGLTDTQYF
TRBV6-5 - CASRADRAAEAFF
TRBV6-6 - CASSYPGSGGGEQFF
TRBV12-3/TRBV12-4 few CASSLSGGLTDTQYF
TRBV7-6 few CASSLVGTGMVSGANVLTF
TRBV6-5 - CASSRHPSGQGTTDTQYF
TRBV7-8 - CASSLGGSGAFSYNEQFF
TRBV19 - CASSIISASGRDNEQFF
TRBV7-6 few CASSPWTSSSAKNIQYF
TRBV7-7 few CASSITQGAAQHF
TRBV7-9 few CASSSRGPGTHNEQFF
TRBV19 - CASSSASGSSYNEQFF
TRBV30 few CASQRGYEQYF
TRBV5-6 - CASSGPGASGANVLTF
TRBV29-1 - CSVDGGDGETQYF
TRBV7-9 - CASKTVKRYEQYF
TRBV4-3 - CASSQVQGPSEQFF
TRBV29-1 few CSAQGPGGPGKAEAFF
TRBV7-2 - CASSSAFGGGNTEAFF
TRBV29-1 - CSVDRTGLNEQFF
TRBV4-3 - CASSQDFVGPYNEQFF
TRBV7-3 - CASSLRWDRGFDEQFF
TRBV7-7 - CASSLGQDPYNEQFF
TRBV10-3 - CAIRVGGPSSYEQYF
TRBV11-2 few CASSWSSYEQYF
TRBV23-1 many CASSQAPLSGSDTGELFF
TRBV7-2 few CASSLGGTSGSETQYF
TRBV20-1 few CSAWGYRAYNEQFF
TRBV30 - CAWSVGPPAYEQYF
TRBV19 - CASSIDLTSGTGELFF
TRBV18 few CASSPVDSQETQYF
TRBV15 few CATSVRTVNTEAFF
TRBV5-1 few CASSPNYLGSYNEQFF